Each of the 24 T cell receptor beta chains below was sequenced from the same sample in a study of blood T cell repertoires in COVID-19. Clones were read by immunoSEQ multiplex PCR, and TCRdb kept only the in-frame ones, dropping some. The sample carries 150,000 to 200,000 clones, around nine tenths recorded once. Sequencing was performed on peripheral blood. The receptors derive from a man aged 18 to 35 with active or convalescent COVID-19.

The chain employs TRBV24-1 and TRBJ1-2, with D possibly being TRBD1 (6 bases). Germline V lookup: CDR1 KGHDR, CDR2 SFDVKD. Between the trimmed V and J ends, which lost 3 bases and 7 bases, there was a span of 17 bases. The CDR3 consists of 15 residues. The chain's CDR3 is CATSDPREGVGGYTF. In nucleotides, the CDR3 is TGTGCCACCAGTGATCCCAGGGAGGGGGTCGGTGGCTACACCTTC.

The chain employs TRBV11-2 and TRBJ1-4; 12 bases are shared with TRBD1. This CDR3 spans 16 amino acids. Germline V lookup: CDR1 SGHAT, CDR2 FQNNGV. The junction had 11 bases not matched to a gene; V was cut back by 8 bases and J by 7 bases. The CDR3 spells CASVPGQGAKGEKLFF. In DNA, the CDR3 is TGTGCCAGCGTCCCGGGACAGGGGGCGAAGGGTGAAAAACTGTTTTTT.

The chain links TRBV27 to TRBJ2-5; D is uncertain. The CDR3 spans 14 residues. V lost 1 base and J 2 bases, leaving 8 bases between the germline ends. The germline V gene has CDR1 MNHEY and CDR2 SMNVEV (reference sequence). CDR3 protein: CASSLYDGQETQYF. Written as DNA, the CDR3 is TGTGCCAGCAGTTTATACGACGGGCAAGAGACCCAGTACTTC.

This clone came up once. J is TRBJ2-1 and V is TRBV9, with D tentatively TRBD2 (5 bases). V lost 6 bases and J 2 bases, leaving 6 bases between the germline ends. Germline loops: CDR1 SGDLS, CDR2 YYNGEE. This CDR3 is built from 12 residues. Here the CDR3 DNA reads TGTGCCAGCACCGGGACCTACAATGAGCAGTTCTTC. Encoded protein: CASTGTYNEQFF.

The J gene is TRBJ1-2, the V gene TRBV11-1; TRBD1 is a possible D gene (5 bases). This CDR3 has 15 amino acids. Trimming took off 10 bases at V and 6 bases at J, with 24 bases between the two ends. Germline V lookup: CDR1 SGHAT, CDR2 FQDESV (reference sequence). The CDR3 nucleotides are TGTGCCACAAGCAGCTCCACCTGGGGGGACCATGGCTACACCTTC. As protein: CATSSSTWGDHGYTF.

CDR3 nucleotides: TGTGCCAGCAGCTCCCAGGGTCACTATGGCTACACCTTC. It is translated as CASSSQGHYGYTF. The chain couples TRBV11-2 to TRBJ1-2, with D perhaps matching TRBD1 (5 bases). The germline CDR1 and CDR2 sequences are SGHAT and FQNNGV. The CDR3 has 13 residues. The ends were cut back, 4 bases at V and 3 bases at J, with 9 bases in the middle.

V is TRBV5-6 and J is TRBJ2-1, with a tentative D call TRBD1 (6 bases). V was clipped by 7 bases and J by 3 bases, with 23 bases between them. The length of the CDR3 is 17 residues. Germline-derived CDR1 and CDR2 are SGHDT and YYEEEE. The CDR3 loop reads CASGLFYGTPFYNEQFF. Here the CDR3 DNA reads TGTGCCAGCGGATTATTCTACGGGACACCCTTCTACAATGAGCAGTTCTTC.

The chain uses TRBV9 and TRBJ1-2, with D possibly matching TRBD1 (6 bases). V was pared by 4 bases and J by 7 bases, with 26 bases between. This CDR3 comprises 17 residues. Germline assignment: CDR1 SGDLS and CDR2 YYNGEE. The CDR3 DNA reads TGTGCCAGCAGCCCTACGGACAGATGGGAATCCCTGGGTGGCTACACCTTC. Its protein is CASSPTDRWESLGGYTF.

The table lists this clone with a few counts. CDR3 coding DNA: TGTGCCAGCAGCCACCCAGGCGGGGCCTATGGCTACACCTTC. This gives the protein CASSHPGGAYGYTF. The chain employs TRBV7-9 and TRBJ1-2; tentative D call: TRBD1 (5 bases). The CDR3 loop spans 14 amino acids. V lost 5 bases and J 4 bases, leaving 14 bases between the germline ends. CDR1 is SEHNR, CDR2 FQNEAQ, per germline (reference sequence).

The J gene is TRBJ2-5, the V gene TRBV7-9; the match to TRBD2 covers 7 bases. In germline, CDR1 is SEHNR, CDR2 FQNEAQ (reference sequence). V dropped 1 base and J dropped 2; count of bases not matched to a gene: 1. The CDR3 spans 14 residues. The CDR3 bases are TGTGCCAGCAGCTTAGGGGGAGGGCAAGAGACCCAGTACTTC. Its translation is CASSLGGGQETQYF. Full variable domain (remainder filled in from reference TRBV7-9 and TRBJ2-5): DTGVSQNPRHKITKRGQNVTFRCDPISEHNRLYWYRQTLGQGPEFLTYFQNEAQLEKSRLLSDRFSAERPKGSFSTLEIQRTEQGDSAMYLCASSLGGGQETQYFGPGTRLLVL.

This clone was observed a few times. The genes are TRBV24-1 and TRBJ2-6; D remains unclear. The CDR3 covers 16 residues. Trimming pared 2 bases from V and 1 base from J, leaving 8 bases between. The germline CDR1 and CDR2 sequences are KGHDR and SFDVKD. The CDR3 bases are TGTGCCACCAGTGATTCAGCGCTGTCTGGGGCCAACGTCCTGACTTTC. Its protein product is CATSDSALSGANVLTF.

The CDR3 DNA reads as TGTGCCAGCAGCCTCAGGGGCGCTGAAGCTTTCTTT. It encodes CASSLRGAEAFF. The rearrangement links TRBV12-3 or TRBV12-4 to TRBJ1-1; D is perhaps TRBD1 (6 bases). The V end lost 6 bases, the J end lost 6 bases, and 11 bases lay between the germline ends. There are 12 residues in the CDR3.

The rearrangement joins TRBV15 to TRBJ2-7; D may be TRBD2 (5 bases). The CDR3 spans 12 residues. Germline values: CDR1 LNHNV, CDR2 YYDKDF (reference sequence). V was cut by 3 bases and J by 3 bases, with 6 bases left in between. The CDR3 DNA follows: TGTGCCACCAGCAGGGACTTCTACGAGCAGTACTTC. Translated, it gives CATSRDFYEQYF. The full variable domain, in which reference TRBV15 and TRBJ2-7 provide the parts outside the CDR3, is DAMVIQNPRYQVTQFGKPVTLSCSQTLNHNVMYWYQQKSSQAPKLLFHYYDKDFNNEADTPDNFQSRRPNTSFCFLDIRSPGLGDTAMYLCATSRDFYEQYFGPGTRLTVT.

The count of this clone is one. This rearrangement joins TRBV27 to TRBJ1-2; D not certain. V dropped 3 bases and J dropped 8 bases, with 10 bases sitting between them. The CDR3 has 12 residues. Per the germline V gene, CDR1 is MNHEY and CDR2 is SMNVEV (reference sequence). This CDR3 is CASSFRGRGYTF. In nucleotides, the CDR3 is TGTGCCAGCAGTTTCCGGGGTAGGGGCTACACCTTC.

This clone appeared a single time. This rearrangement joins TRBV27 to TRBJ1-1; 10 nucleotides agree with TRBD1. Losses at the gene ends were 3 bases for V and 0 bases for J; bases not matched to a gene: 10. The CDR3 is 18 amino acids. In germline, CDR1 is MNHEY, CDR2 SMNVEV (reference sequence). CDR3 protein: CASSFLGQGGGMNTEAFF. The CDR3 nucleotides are TGTGCCAGCAGTTTCCTCGGACAGGGGGGAGGGATGAACACTGAAGCTTTCTTT.

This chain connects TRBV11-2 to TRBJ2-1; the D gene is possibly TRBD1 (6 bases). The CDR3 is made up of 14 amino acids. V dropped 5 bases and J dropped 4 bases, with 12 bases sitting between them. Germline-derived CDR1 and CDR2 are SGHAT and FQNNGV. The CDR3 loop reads CASSRLQGYNEQFF. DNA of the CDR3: TGTGCCAGCAGCCGTCTTCAGGGGTACAATGAGCAGTTCTTC.

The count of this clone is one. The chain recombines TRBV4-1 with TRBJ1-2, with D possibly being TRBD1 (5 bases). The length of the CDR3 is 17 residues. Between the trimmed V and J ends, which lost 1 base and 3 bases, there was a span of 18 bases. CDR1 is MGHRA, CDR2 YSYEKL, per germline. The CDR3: CASSQAYFGGKDYGYTF. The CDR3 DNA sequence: TGCGCCAGCAGCCAAGCCTACTTCGGGGGAAAGGACTATGGCTACACCTTC.

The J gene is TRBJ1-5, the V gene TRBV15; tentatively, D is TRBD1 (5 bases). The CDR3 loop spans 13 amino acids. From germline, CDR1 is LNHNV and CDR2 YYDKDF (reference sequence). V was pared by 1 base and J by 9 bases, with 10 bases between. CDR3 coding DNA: TGTGCCACCAGCAGAGGGGGGGTGGGGCCCCAGCATTTT. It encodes CATSRGGVGPQHF.

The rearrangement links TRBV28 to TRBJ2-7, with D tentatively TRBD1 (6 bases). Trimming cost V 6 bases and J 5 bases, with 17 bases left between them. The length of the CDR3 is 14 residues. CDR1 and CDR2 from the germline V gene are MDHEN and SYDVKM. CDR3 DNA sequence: TGTGCCAGCAGACGAGGACAGTTTTATCACGAGCAGTACTTC. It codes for CASRRGQFYHEQYF.

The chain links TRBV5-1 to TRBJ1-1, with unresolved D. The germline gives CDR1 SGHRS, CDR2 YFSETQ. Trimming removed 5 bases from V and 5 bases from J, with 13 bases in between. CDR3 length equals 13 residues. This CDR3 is CASREEPTTEAFF. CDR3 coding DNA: TGCGCCAGCAGAGAGGAGCCAACGACTGAAGCTTTCTTT.

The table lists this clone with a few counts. The CDR3 spells CASSLDWQGSYNSPLHF. Written as DNA, the CDR3 is TGTGCCAGCAGCTTAGATTGGCAGGGCTCGTATAATTCACCCCTCCACTTT. The rearrangement uses TRBV7-8 and TRBJ1-6, with a tentative D call TRBD1 (5 bases). Germline V gene data show CDR1 as SGHVS and CDR2 as FQNEAQ. The CDR3 totals 17 residues. Trimming removed 1 base from V and 4 bases from J, with 14 bases in between.

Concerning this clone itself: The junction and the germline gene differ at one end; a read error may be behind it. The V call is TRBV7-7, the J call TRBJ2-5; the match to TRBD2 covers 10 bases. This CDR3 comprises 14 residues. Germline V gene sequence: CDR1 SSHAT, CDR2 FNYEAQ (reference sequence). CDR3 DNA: TGTGCTAGCAGCGACAGCGGGGGGGCGAAGACCCAGTACTTC. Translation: CASSDSGGAKTQYF. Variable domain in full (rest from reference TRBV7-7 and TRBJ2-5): GAGVSQSPRYKVTKRGQDVTLRCDPISSHATLYWYQQALGQGPEFLTYFNYEAQPDKSGLPSDRFSAERPEGSISTLTIQRTEQRDSAMYRCASSDSGGAKTQYFGPGTRLLVL.

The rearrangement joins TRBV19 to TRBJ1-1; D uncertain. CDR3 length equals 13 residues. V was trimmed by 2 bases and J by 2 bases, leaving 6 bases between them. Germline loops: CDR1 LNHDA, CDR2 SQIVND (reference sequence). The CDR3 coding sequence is TGTGCCAGTAGTATAATGAGAAACACTGAAGCTTTCTTT. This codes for CASSIMRNTEAFF.

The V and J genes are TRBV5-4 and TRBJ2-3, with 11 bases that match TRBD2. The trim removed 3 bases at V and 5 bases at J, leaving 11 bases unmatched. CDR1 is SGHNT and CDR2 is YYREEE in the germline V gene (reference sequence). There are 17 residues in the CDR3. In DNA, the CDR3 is TGTGCCAGCAGCTGGGGAGTAGCGGGGGGGCCCGGAGATACGCAGTATTTT. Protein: CASSWGVAGGPGDTQYF.